The 24 T cell receptor beta chains below come from one sample, sequenced in a study of blood T cell repertoires in COVID-19 (TCRdb year 2020). Library method: the immunoSEQ multiplex PCR assay. Here the immuneACCESS table is served through TCRdb, limited to in-frame sequences with V and J called. Missing clones are a known gap in these copies; in checked studies unresolved V genes cover under half, and the rest lacks a known reason. This sample comprises hundreds of thousands of clones, approximately 90% of them detected only once. Jointly, the top ten make up 5.9% of the sample. Sequencing was performed on peripheral blood. The receptors originated from an elderly man with acute or convalescent COVID-19.

This clone has just one count. V and J are TRBV7-2 and TRBJ2-3, with D perhaps TRBD1 (6 bases). Looked up from germline, CDR1 is SGHTA and CDR2 is FQGNSA. The CDR3 runs 15 residues. V was cut by 6 bases and J by 6 bases, with 19 bases left in between. The CDR3 DNA follows: TGTGCCAGCAGGGCCCCGACAGGCCAAGGGGATACGCAGTATTTT. Its translation is CASRAPTGQGDTQYF.

The DNA of the CDR3 is TGTGCCAGTAGTAGGTCTAGCGGGCTCACAGATACGCAGTATTTT. It is translated as CASSRSSGLTDTQYF. The chain combines TRBV19 with TRBJ2-3; TRBD2 matches 8 bases. Germline trimming cut 4 bases from V and 2 bases from J; bases unmatched to any gene: 5. The CDR3 spans 15 residues. In germline, CDR1 is LNHDA, CDR2 SQIVND (reference sequence).

The rearrangement joins TRBV4-1 to TRBJ2-5; 7 bases match TRBD2. J gave up 5 bases and V 0 bases, and 6 bases lay outside the gene matches. The germline CDR1 and CDR2 sequences are MGHRA and YSYEKL. The CDR3 consists of 15 residues. The CDR3 protein is CASSQEGLISETQYF. The DNA for the CDR3 is TGCGCCAGCAGCCAAGAGGGACTAATTTCGGAGACCCAGTACTTC.

The chain combines TRBV19 with TRBJ2-2; D is ambiguous. The CDR3 consists of 11 residues. CDR1 and CDR2 from the germline V gene are LNHDA and SQIVND (reference sequence). V lost 2 bases, J lost 7 bases, and 2 bases lay in between. CDR3 sequence reads: CASSIYGELFF. CDR3 DNA sequence: TGTGCCAGTAGTATATACGGGGAGCTGTTTTTT.

This clone was observed once. The rearrangement links TRBV15 to TRBJ2-1, with TRBD2 identical over 10 bases. CDR1 LNHNV and CDR2 YYDKDF come from the germline V gene (reference sequence). J gave up 5 bases and V 0 bases, and 4 bases lay outside the gene matches. The CDR3 loop spans 16 amino acids. The chain's CDR3 is CATSRDRLAGDNEQFF. As DNA, the CDR3 is TGTGCCACCAGCAGAGATCGGCTAGCGGGAGACAATGAGCAGTTCTTC.

V gene TRBV2 combines with J gene TRBJ2-7, with D perhaps matching TRBD1 (6 bases). The CDR3 is 14 amino acids. The V end lost 6 bases, the J end lost 3 bases, and 15 bases lay between the germline ends. CDR1 is SNHLY and CDR2 is FYNNEI in the germline V gene. CDR3 in DNA: TGTGCCAGCAGAATGGAGCAAGGGGGCTACGAGCAGTACGTC. This gives the protein CASRMEQGGYEQYV.

V gene TRBV3-1 (or the pseudogene TRBV3-2) combines with J gene TRBJ2-7; D unclear. This CDR3 has 18 amino acids. The germline V gene encodes CDR1 LGHDT and CDR2 YNNKEL (reference sequence). V lost 5 bases and J 1 base, leaving 24 bases between the germline ends. The CDR3 region has the DNA TGTGCCAGCAGCTCTTCCTCCCTCCGCGGCGCCTTGTCCTACGAGCAGTACTTC. Its translation is CASSSSSLRGALSYEQYF.

The rearrangement links TRBV7-6 to TRBJ2-7; weak D call: TRBD1 (6 bases). The CDR3 contains 15 residues. With 5 bases removed from V and 2 bases from J, the gap between germline ends came to 16 bases. In germline, CDR1 is SGHVS, CDR2 FNYEAQ. The DNA for the CDR3 is TGTGCCAGCAGCGAATTCCAGGGGCCGCCCTACGAGCAGTACTTC. This codes for CASSEFQGPPYEQYF. Filled out from reference TRBV7-6 and TRBJ2-7, the complete variable domain reads GAGVSQSPRYKVTKRGQDVALRCDPISGHVSLYWYRQALGQGPEFLTYFNYEAQQDKSGLPNDRFSAERPEGSISTLTIQRTEQRDSAMYRCASSEFQGPPYEQYFGPGTRLTVT.

This clone appeared a single time. The rearrangement uses TRBV3-1 (or the pseudogene TRBV3-2) and TRBJ2-1; TRBD1 matches at 9 bases. V dropped 3 bases and J dropped 6; count of bases not matched to a gene: 6. Germline V gene data show CDR1 as LGHDT and CDR2 as YNNKEL (reference sequence). This CDR3 is built from 15 residues. The CDR3 nucleotides read TGTGCCAGCAGCCACAAGCCGGGACAGGGCAATGAGCAGTTCTTC. As protein: CASSHKPGQGNEQFF.

The V call is TRBV2, the J call TRBJ2-1; 11 bases fit TRBD2. V was clipped by 7 bases and J by 7 bases; unmatched bases: 9. The germline V gene encodes CDR1 SNHLY and CDR2 FYNNEI. The CDR3 has 15 residues. The CDR3 DNA reads as TGTGCCAGCAAGAGCGCCGGGACTAGCGGAAATGAGCAGTTCTTC. It yields the protein CASKSAGTSGNEQFF.

The chain recombines TRBV28 with TRBJ1-6; D gene unclear. The germline V and J ends were trimmed by 7 bases and 7 bases, with 17 bases remaining between them. This CDR3 spans 15 amino acids. CDR1 is MDHEN, CDR2 SYDVKM, per germline. The CDR3 DNA reads TGTGCCAGCAACCTAGGAGACCCCAAGAATTCACCCCTCCACTTT. It is translated as CASNLGDPKNSPLHF.

This clone occurred a few times. The chain links TRBV30 to TRBJ1-4; TRBD1 matches 10 bases. Looked up from germline, CDR1 is GTSNPN and CDR2 is SVGIG (reference sequence). V lost 3 bases and J lost 8; bases outside the gene matches: 6. CDR3 size: 14 residues. As DNA, the CDR3 is TGTGCCTGGAGAAAGACAGGGGGCCGAGAAAAACTGTTTTTT. Amino acids: CAWRKTGGREKLFF.

There are a few counts of this clone. This chain joins TRBV3-1 (or the pseudogene TRBV3-2) and TRBJ2-3, with TRBD2 identical over 7 bases. The CDR3 spans 18 residues. Germline V gene data show CDR1 as LGHDT and CDR2 as YNNKEL (reference sequence). Trimming removed 1 base from V and 0 bases from J; junction bases left unmatched: 10. The CDR3 region is CASSQVSPLAASTDTQYF. The CDR3 DNA reads as TGTGCCAGCAGCCAAGTGTCCCCTCTAGCGGCTAGCACAGATACGCAGTATTTT.

A single count supports this clone. The J gene is TRBJ2-3, the V gene TRBV6-5; D is perhaps TRBD2 (6 bases). The CDR3 is 15 residues long. The germline V and J ends were trimmed by 0 bases and 6 bases, with 13 bases remaining between them. The germline V gene encodes CDR1 MNHEY and CDR2 SVGAGI. The DNA of the CDR3 is TGTGCCAGCAGTTACTCGGGAGGACCAGGGGATACGCAGTATTTT. Amino acid sequence: CASSYSGGPGDTQYF.

The CDR3 DNA follows: TGTGCCATCAGACCGGGACAGTCTTTCGCAGGCTACACCTTC. Encoded protein: CAIRPGQSFAGYTF. The chain uses TRBV10-3 and TRBJ1-2, with 7 bases lining up with TRBD1. Germline CDR1 and CDR2: ENHRY and SYGVKD. V lost 6 bases, J lost 8 bases, and 12 bases stayed unmatched. The CDR3 sequence is 14 residues long.

The chain has TRBV5-1 and TRBJ2-7; 8 bases fit TRBD2. After removal of 6 bases from V and 0 bases from J, the junction contained 11 bases not matched to a gene. Per germline, CDR1 SGHRS and CDR2 YFSETQ. This CDR3 region has 16 residues. The DNA of the CDR3 is TGCGCCAGCACTAGGCTAGCGGGCGCCAACTCCTACGAGCAGTACTTC. Translated: CASTRLAGANSYEQYF. Full variable domain (outside the CDR3, taken from reference TRBV5-1 and TRBJ2-7): KAGVTQTPRYLIKTRGQQVTLSCSPISGHRSVSWYQQTPGQGLQFLFEYFSETQRNKGNFPGRFSGRQFSNSRSEMNVSTLELGDSALYLCASTRLAGANSYEQYFGPGTRLTVT.

This clone was observed once. The chain employs TRBV4-3 and TRBJ2-1, with 7 positions matching TRBD2. CDR3 length: 16 amino acids. J gave up 2 bases and V 0 bases, and 4 bases lay outside the gene matches. Germline lookup yields CDR1 LGHNA and CDR2 YSLEER. CDR3 nucleotides: TGCGCCAGCAGCCAAGATCTAGGACTAGCCTACAATGAGCAGTTCTTC. It codes for CASSQDLGLAYNEQFF.

V gene TRBV6-5 combines with J gene TRBJ2-5; 8 bases match TRBD1. This CDR3 contains 14 residues. The junction had 2 bases not matched to a gene; V was cut back by 4 bases and J by 1 base. Germline CDR1 and CDR2: MNHEY and SVGAGI. The CDR3 bases are TGTGCCAGCAGTTTAACAGGGGGCCAAGAGACCCAGTACTTC. It codes for CASSLTGGQETQYF.

The V call is TRBV29-1, the J call TRBJ2-2; the match to TRBD2 covers 8 bases. Trimming took 1 base from V and 5 from J; bases not matched to a gene: 6. Germline CDR1 and CDR2: SQVTM and ANQGSEA. This CDR3 contains 15 residues. CDR3 in DNA: TGCAGCGTTGAAGGTGCGGGAGGTCGGACCGGGGAGCTGTTTTTT. It yields the protein CSVEGAGGRTGELFF.

The V gene is TRBV7-9, the J gene TRBJ1-2; 9 bases agree with TRBD1. The CDR3 totals 15 residues. CDR1 is SEHNR and CDR2 is FQNEAQ in the germline V gene (reference sequence). V shed 5 bases, J shed 3 bases, and the junction held 7 bases outside the gene matches. The CDR3 DNA sequence: TGTGCCAGCAGCCGACGGGACAGGGAGGACTATGGCTACACCTTC. This gives the protein CASSRRDREDYGYTF.

This rearrangement joins TRBV11-2 to TRBJ1-6; D unclear. This CDR3 is 15 amino acids long. The germline V gene encodes CDR1 SGHAT and CDR2 FQNNGV. With 7 bases removed from V and 6 bases from J, the gap between germline ends came to 16 bases. CDR3 in DNA: TGTGCCAGCACCATGAGCGGACGGATTAATTCACCCCTCCACTTT. Its translation is CASTMSGRINSPLHF.

V is TRBV7-8 and J is TRBJ2-5, with 9 bases matching TRBD1. V shed 0 bases and J 2 bases; nucleotides not matched to a gene: 7. Germline V CDR1 and CDR2: SGHVS, FQNEAQ. The CDR3 extends over 17 amino acids. CDR3 DNA: TGTGCCAGCAGCTTAGCGTCCGGGACAGGGTCACAAGAGACCCAGTACTTC. Encoded protein: CASSLASGTGSQETQYF.

The chain joins TRBV12-5 to TRBJ1-2; weak D call: TRBD1 (5 bases). CDR1 and CDR2 (germline): LGHNT, FRNRAP. Trimming cost V 3 bases and J 6 bases, with 14 bases left between them. CDR3 length: 14 amino acids. In DNA form, the CDR3 reads TGTGCTAGTGGTTTAAGCCTTGGGGGGGATGGCTACACCTTC. This encodes CASGLSLGGDGYTF.

The rearrangement joins TRBV10-3 to TRBJ2-7; the D is unclear. Germline assignment: CDR1 ENHRY and CDR2 SYGVKD. Trimming removed 4 bases from V and 2 bases from J, with 6 bases in between. The CDR3 runs 12 residues. This chain's CDR3 is CAISGQTYEQYF. The CDR3 DNA reads TGTGCCATCAGTGGGCAGACCTACGAGCAGTACTTC.